A selection of T cell receptor beta chains follows, all from one sample in a study of blood T cells in healthy people across ages. TCRdb used MiXCR to reprocess the 5' RACE reads, holding one entry per CDR3 protein. The table includes 2 million or so distinct CDR3 sequences, less than 50% detected once. The sequencing sample was made of blood. These receptors were obtained from a woman in her thirties or forties in good health. The CDR3 runs from the conserved cysteine through the conserved F or W. The order of the fields is D gene, clone size, J gene, CDR3 length, V gene, CDR3 protein, CDR3 DNA. D genes are given only for firm matches. Some rows mark clone size as missing; the rest say once, few, many or name a class of expanded clone.

NA	NA	TRBJ2-4	16	TRBV5-1	CASSLPGSGSKNIQYF	TGCGCCAGCAGCTTGCCGGGGTCGGGGTCCAAAAACATTCAGTACTTC
TRBD1	many	TRBJ1-5	14	TRBV5-1	CASSPDRGDQPQHF	TGTGCCAGCAGTCCGGACAGGGGGGATCAGCCCCAGCATTTT
NA	NA	TRBJ1-1	16	TRBV6-1	CASASGTLTIWTEAFF	TGTGCCAGCGCTTCCGGAACACTAACAATTTGGACTGAAGCTTTCTTT
TRBD1	few	TRBJ2-7	17	TRBV7-9	CASSYRQGEPSGYEQYF	TGTGCCAGCAGCTATCGACAGGGCGAACCCTCTGGCTACGAGCAGTACTTC
NA	few	TRBJ2-7	14	TRBV2	CASNNRASSYEQYF	TGTGCCAGCAATAACAGGGCTTCATCCTACGAGCAGTACTTC
NA	once	TRBJ2-7	12	TRBV21-1	CATGTTAYEQYF	TGTGCCACGGGGACTACAGCCTACGAGCAGTACTTC
NA	NA	TRBJ2-2	13	TRBV25-1	CASSETMFGELFF	TGTGCCAGCAGTGAGACGATGTTCGGGGAGCTGTTTTTT
TRBD1	NA	TRBJ1-2	14	TRBV6-2/TRBV6-3	CASSSFVGTDGYTF	TGTGCCAGCAGTTCGTTTGTTGGGACAGATGGCTACACCTTC
TRBD2	NA	TRBJ2-3	16	TRBV20-1	CSAPEDGGVDTDTQYF	TGCAGTGCTCCCGAAGACGGGGGGGTGGACACAGATACGCAGTATTTT
NA	NA	TRBJ1-1	14	TRBV11-2	CASSLQSGRRQAFF	TGTGCCAGCAGCTTACAGTCCGGAAGGCGACAAGCTTTCTTT
TRBD2	few	TRBJ2-3	15	TRBV9	CASSPTGTSLDTQYF	TGTGCCAGCAGCCCGACCGGGACTAGCTTGGATACGCAGTATTTT
TRBD1	NA	TRBJ2-1	14	TRBV24-1	CATSERTGGNEQFF	TGTGCCACCAGTGAGCGAACAGGGGGCAATGAGCAGTTCTTC
NA	NA	TRBJ1-2	12	TRBV29-1	CSVAGFNYGYTF	TGCAGCGTTGCAGGGTTTAACTATGGCTACACCTTC
NA	NA	TRBJ2-3	14	TRBV3-1	CASSPAGISDTQYF	TGTGCCAGCAGCCCCGCAGGTATTTCAGATACGCAGTATTTT
NA	NA	TRBJ1-3	12	TRBV6-6	CASDGSGNTIYF	TGTGCCAGTGACGGCTCTGGAAACACCATATATTTT
TRBD2	few	TRBJ2-3	14	TRBV20-1	CSAIRGDGTDTQYF	TGCAGTGCAATCCGGGGGGACGGCACAGATACGCAGTATTTT
TRBD1	few	TRBJ2-7	14	TRBV10-2	CASRETGATYEQYF	TGCGCCAGCAGGGAGACAGGGGCCACCTACGAGCAGTACTTC
TRBD1	NA	TRBJ1-2	14	TRBV18	CASSPQDREGIYTF	TGTGCCAGCTCACCGCAAGACAGGGAGGGTATCTACACCTTC
NA	few	TRBJ2-7	17	TRBV4-2	CASSQDISDKLLYEQYF	TGTGCCAGCAGCCAAGATATATCGGACAAACTTCTCTACGAGCAGTACTTC
TRBD1	few	TRBJ2-3	15	TRBV12-3/TRBV12-4	CASSNTGGLTDTQYF	TGTGCCAGCAGTAATACAGGGGGGCTCACAGATACGCAGTATTTT
NA	NA	TRBJ1-5	12	TRBV29-1	CSVSLRNQPQHF	TGCAGCGTTTCTCTAAGGAATCAGCCCCAGCATTTT
NA	NA	TRBJ1-1	13	TRBV10-3	CAISEIEGAEAFF	TGTGCCATCAGTGAGATTGAGGGGGCTGAAGCTTTCTTT
TRBD1	NA	TRBJ1-1	14	TRBV20-1	CSASPGGMNTEAFF	TGCAGTGCTAGCCCAGGGGGGATGAACACTGAAGCTTTCTTT
TRBD1	once	TRBJ2-3	16	TRBV4-1	CASSQPKRGLKDTQYF	TGCGCCAGCAGCCAACCAAAAAGGGGGCTGAAAGATACGCAGTATTTT
NA	few	TRBJ2-5	13	TRBV7-9	CASSLPSVGGQYF	TGTGCCAGCAGCTTACCGTCGGTCGGTGGGCAGTACTTC